This TCR beta chain derives from a study of blood T cells in healthy people across ages (dated by TCRdb to the mid-2010s). Regarding the research as a whole: In model experiments, template switching captured about one uniquely barcoded TCR beta cDNA molecule for every two T cells. To track age-related changes in TCR beta repertoire diversity, the study relied on deep sequencing normalized with unique cDNA molecular identifiers. The donors were split into four age groups: young (average approximately 16 years), middle-aged (about 40), aged (around 67) and long-lived (roughly 77). To avoid experimental bias, donors of different ages were spread randomly across the sequencing lanes. Two additional independent replicas of 1 million unique cDNA reads from the same blood draw were analyzed for two donors (one aged 18 to 29 and one aged 80 or older).

Libraries were made using 5' RACE. Sequencing was carried out with an Illumina HiSeq 2500. A second PCR of 7 to 11 cycles was performed with a sample-barcoded 5' primer and a J-beta primer mix. A template-switch 5' adaptor carrying 12 random nucleotides introduced a unique molecular identifier onto each TCR beta cDNA molecule. Each sample yielded at least 2.5 million CDR3-containing paired-end reads. The Mint cDNA synthesis kit, primed by a TRBC-specific oligonucleotide, was used to synthesize first-strand cDNA from all RNA. Following uracil-DNA glycosylase treatment, all cDNA underwent a first 18-cycle PCR with the universal primers M1SS and BC2_uni_R. Processing in the source paper ran as follows. For normalization, 1 million high-quality reads, each with a distinct molecular identifier, were randomly selected from each sample. Reads sharing molecular identifiers were discarded rather than binned into consensus sequences. MiTCR, set to a Q25 quality threshold and the strictest error-elimination algorithm, was used for CDR3 identification, clonotype clustering and error correction. Lower-bound total TCR beta diversity was estimated with a nonparametric unseen species model using Euler transformation. TCRdb applied fastp at Q25 and MiXCR to the public reads, then kept only in-frame beta chains. Rows are combined by CDR3 protein, so each entry shows the most common genes and DNA. What appears here as the V and J calls and clone size reflects TCRdb's work, not the paper's. The sample has approximately 690,000 distinct CDR3 sequences on record, approximately 40% of them singletons. The ten largest clones add up to 25% to 35% of the sample.

CDR1 and CDR2, per the germline V gene, are MGHDK and SYGVNS. The junction shows trimming of 4 bases on V and 7 bases on J, plus 4 bases between the germline ends. Including the terminal cysteine and phenylalanine, the CDR3 comprises 10 residues. Just CDR3 DNA is preserved here, 30 bases in frame from base 1. General conclusions and limits of the study: Bulk unsorted PBMC profiling prevented conclusive comparison of naive and antigen-experienced compartments. The CMV infection status of donors was not known, potentially confounding age-related changes in expanded clonotypes. Compared with the aged group, the long-lived group had more naive CD4+ T cells, fewer expanded clones and increased TCR diversity, a pattern suggesting age selection. Observed TCR beta diversity per million T cells fell roughly linearly with age, and a significant reduction was already apparent by age roughly 40. Total diversity estimates from one million sequenced T cells were considered lower bounds and underestimates. There was a strong correlation between observed TCR beta diversity and the percentage of naive T cells measured by flow cytometry.

Systemically healthy Caucasian individuals from Russia, 39 in total and aged about 6 to 90 years, were included as donors. Roughly 10 milliliters of peripheral blood were collected from each donor into EDTA-treated Vacutainer tubes. Ficoll-Paque density-gradient centrifugation was used to isolate PBMCs, with at least 7 million per sample. Trizol reagent was used to extract total RNA from PBMCs, with at least 5.5 micrograms per sample. For every donor, flow cytometry on a PBMC aliquot measured the percentage of naive CD45RAhigh/CD27high T cells. This clonotype was found many times. The antigen this receptor binds is unknown. One base away there is no much larger clone; base qualities are not given.

Sequencing was performed on blood. The TCR was taken from a man aged 80 or over in good health. The V and J segments used are TRBV25-1 and TRBJ1-2, with no reliable assignment of the D segment. The bases are TGTGCCAGCAGTGGTCGTGGCTACACCTTC. Translated, it reads CASSGRGYTF.